This T cell receptor (beta chain) was observed in a study of T-cell reconstitution after alpha-beta-depleted transplantation in children. In this sample, this clonotype turned up many times. The authors prepared the TCRbeta library with unique molecular identifiers. MiXCR was run by TCRdb on the PCR reads, yielding one entry per CDR3 protein. The sample consists of roughly 100,000 distinct CDR3 sequences, roughly 8% of them appearing once. Looked up from germline, CDR1 is SGHTA and CDR2 is FQGNSA. The CDR3 length is 13 residues. With 7 bases removed from V and 2 bases from J, the gap between germline ends came to 6 bases.

The chain couples TRBV7-2 to TRBJ2-6, with D unresolved. The clonotype originates from a human donor who donated a stem cell graft to a child with congenital amegakaryocytic thrombocytopenia. The material sequenced was PBMCs from the stem cell graft donor, taken from the stem cell graft. The CDR3 sequence: CASTLTGANVLTF. The CDR3 nucleotides are TGTGCCAGCACCCTAACTGGGGCCAACGTCCTGACTTTC.